This entry features one T cell receptor beta chain sequence. The length of the CDR3 is 14 residues. Germline values: CDR1 MGHDK, CDR2 SYGVNS. V shed 6 bases, J shed 2 bases, and the junction held 4 bases outside the gene matches. TCRdb keeps only in-frame clones here, not all; method: immunoSEQ multiplex PCR. The data hold 120,000 to 150,000 clones, with around four fifths observed a single time. The data derive from a study of blood T cell repertoires in COVID-19. The sequence was collected from a human donor in a cohort sampled during active COVID-19. Input material: peripheral blood. V gene TRBV25-1 combines with J gene TRBJ2-7; 10 nucleotides align to TRBD1. CDR3 amino acids: CASRRQGATYEQYF. CDR3 sequence (DNA): TGTGCCAGCAGACGACAGGGGGCTACCTACGAGCAGTACTTC.